The TCR beta chain under discussion was sequenced for a study of T cells expressing NK-cell markers. As for the study in general: Sorted CD3+CD56+NKG2C+, CD3+CD56+NKG2C- and CD3+CD56-NKG2C+ T cells provided the TCR beta repertoires.

TCRdb re-called the 5' RACE reads and catalogs CDR3 proteins one per entry, DNA excluded. This listing includes about 460,000 distinct CDR3 sequences. Findings of the study overall: More than 5 of the donors carried dominant NKG2C+ clonotypes that took up about 1.0-7.5% of their CD8+ T cells. Specificity for HCMV among expanded NKG2C+ T cell clones was not established.

Worth noting for this clonotype: As yet, its antigen is unknown.

The germline gives CDR1 SGHTA, CDR2 FQGNSA. This CDR3 is 16 amino acids long. Sequencing was done on a sample of blood T cells: a sorted CD56 or NKG2C T cell subset, CD4+ or CD8+ T cells, or bulk PBMC T cells (not recorded which). The chain is built from TRBV7-2 and TRBJ2-5; TCRdb returns TRBD1, unconfirmable since there is no DNA. The sequence was collected from a woman in her forties or fifties in good health. This chain's CDR3 is CASSLGDRGAQETQYF.